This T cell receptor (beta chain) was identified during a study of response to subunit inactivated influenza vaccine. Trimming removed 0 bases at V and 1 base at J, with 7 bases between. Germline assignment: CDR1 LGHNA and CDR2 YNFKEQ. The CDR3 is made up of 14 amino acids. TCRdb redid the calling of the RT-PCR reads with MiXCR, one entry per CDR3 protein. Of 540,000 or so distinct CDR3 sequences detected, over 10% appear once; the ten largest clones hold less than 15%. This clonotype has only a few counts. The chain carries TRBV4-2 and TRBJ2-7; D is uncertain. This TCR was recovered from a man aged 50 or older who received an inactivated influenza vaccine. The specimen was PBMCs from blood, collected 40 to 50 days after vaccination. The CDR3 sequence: CASSQDVGSYEQYF. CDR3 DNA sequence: TGTGCCAGCAGCCAAGATGTCGGATCCTACGAGCAGTACTTC.